This T cell receptor beta chain was observed in a study of Ad26.COV2.S vaccination and SARS-CoV-2 variants. Background on the study: Enrolled in COV1001, the donor was in the Ad26.COV2.S trial arm, which received the vaccine.

Treatment noted: some 20 received Ad26.COV2.S at low or high dose, single or two shots; several received placebo; per-sample allocation not given. The samples were gathered on day 63 after the first injection of vaccine or placebo. Measured with immunoSEQ multiplex PCR; TCRdb has only the in-frame clones, and not every one. The profile shows some 460,000 clones, 80% to 90% of them singletons. Germline trimming cut 3 bases from V and 5 bases from J; bases unmatched to any gene: 12. CDR1 and CDR2 (germline): SGHAT, FQNNGV. The CDR3 covers 16 residues. The sample here was peripheral blood, taken in a trial of Ad26.COV2.S vaccine versus placebo. This clonotype was sampled from a person between 18 and 65 years old who received the Ad26.COV2.S COVID-19 vaccine or a placebo. V gene TRBV11-2 combines with J gene TRBJ2-5, with TRBD2 identical over 7 bases. CDR3 amino acids: CASSLGPLGRGETQYF. In DNA, the CDR3 is TGTGCCAGCAGCTTGGGTCCCCTTGGGCGGGGGGAGACCCAGTACTTC.